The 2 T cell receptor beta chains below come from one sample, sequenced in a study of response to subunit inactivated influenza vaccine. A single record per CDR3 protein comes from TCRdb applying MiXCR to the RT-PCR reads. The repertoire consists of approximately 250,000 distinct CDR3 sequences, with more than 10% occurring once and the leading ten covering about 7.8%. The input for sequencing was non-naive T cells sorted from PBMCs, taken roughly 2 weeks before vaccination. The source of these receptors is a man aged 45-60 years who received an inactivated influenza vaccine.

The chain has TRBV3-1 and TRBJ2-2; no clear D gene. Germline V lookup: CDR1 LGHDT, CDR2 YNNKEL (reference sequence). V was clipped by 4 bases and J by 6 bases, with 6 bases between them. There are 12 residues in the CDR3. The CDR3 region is CASSPPPGELFF. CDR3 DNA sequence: TGTGCCAGCAGCCCTCCTCCCGGGGAGCTGTTTTTT.

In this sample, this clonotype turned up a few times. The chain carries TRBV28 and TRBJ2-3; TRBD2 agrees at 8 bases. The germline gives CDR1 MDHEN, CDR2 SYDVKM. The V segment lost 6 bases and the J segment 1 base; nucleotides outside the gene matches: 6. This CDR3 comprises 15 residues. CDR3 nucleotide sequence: TGTGCCAGCAGAAGCGGGGGAGAGGGCACAGATACGCAGTATTTT. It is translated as CASRSGGEGTDTQYF.